These T cell receptor beta chains were read from a single sample in a study of blood T cell repertoires in COVID-19. Assay: immunoSEQ multiplex PCR; the TCRdb copy retains only in-frame clones and omits some. Counted here are approximately 160,000 clones, roughly 80% occurring once; the ten biggest clones make up 13% to 15%. The sample comprised peripheral blood. The receptors were sampled from a man younger than 35 with active or convalescent COVID-19. Both conserved end residues are part of each CDR3. D genes are given only for firm matches. Not all rows give a size; the values are once, few, many and, for expanded clones, a class.

D: TRBD2
size: once
J: TRBJ2-4
V: TRBV7-3
CDR3: CASSLIGTSGRERAKNIQYF
DNA: TGTGCCAGCAGCTTAATCGGGACTAGCGGGAGGGAGAGAGCCAAAAACATTCAGTACTTC

D: NA
size: few
J: TRBJ1-3
V: TRBV7-2
CDR3: CASSFNSPRSGNTIYF
DNA: TGTGCCAGCAGCTTTAACAGTCCGCGCTCTGGAAACACCATATATTTT

D: NA
size: NA
J: TRBJ2-2
V: TRBV6-4
CDR3: CASSEGPTGELFF
DNA: TGTGCCAGCAGTGAGGGCCCCACCGGGGAGCTGTTTTTT

D: NA
size: NA
J: TRBJ2-7
V: TRBV4-2
CDR3: CASSQVHYEQYF
DNA: TGTGCCAGCAGCCAAGTTCACTACGAGCAGTACTTC

D: NA
size: NA
J: TRBJ2-7
V: TRBV10-3
CDR3: CAIRREYEQYF
DNA: TGTGCCATCAGGAGGGAATACGAGCAGTACTTC

D: TRBD1
size: NA
J: TRBJ2-3
V: TRBV7-9
CDR3: CASRPNPGTGFADTQYF
DNA: TGTGCCAGCAGACCCAATCCGGGGACAGGGTTCGCAGATACGCAGTATTTT

D: NA
size: NA
J: TRBJ1-6
V: TRBV5-1
CDR3: CASSLVSGENSPLHF
DNA: TGCGCCAGCAGCTTGGTTTCGGGGGAAAATTCACCCCTCCACTTT

D: NA
size: NA
J: TRBJ2-2
V: TRBV18
CDR3: CASSPSRTGELFF
DNA: TGTGCCAGCTCACCCTCGAGAACCGGGGAGCTGTTTTTT

D: TRBD1
size: few
J: TRBJ1-1
V: TRBV28
CDR3: CASTETGTALNTEAFF
DNA: TGTGCCAGCACCGAAACGGGGACAGCGCTGAACACTGAAGCTTTCTTT

D: NA
size: once
J: TRBJ2-3
V: TRBV3-1/TRBV3-2
CDR3: CASSQEPGYTDTQYF
DNA: TGTGCCAGCAGCCAAGAACCGGGTTACACAGATACGCAGTATTTT

D: NA
size: NA
J: TRBJ1-5
V: TRBV28
CDR3: CASSAAGAMYSNQPQHF
DNA: TGTGCCAGCAGTGCGGCAGGGGCTATGTATAGCAATCAGCCCCAGCATTTT

D: NA
size: NA
J: TRBJ2-7
V: TRBV19
CDR3: CASSIAGATSYEQYF
DNA: TGTGCCAGTAGTATAGCGGGAGCGACCTCCTACGAGCAGTACTTC

D: NA
size: NA
J: TRBJ1-4
V: TRBV19
CDR3: CASSGPRGHSNEKLFF
DNA: TGTGCCAGTAGTGGCCCCCGCGGGCATTCGAATGAAAAACTGTTTTTT

D: TRBD1
size: once
J: TRBJ2-7
V: TRBV2
CDR3: CASRAGQESYEQYF
DNA: TGTGCCAGCAGAGCTGGACAGGAGTCCTACGAGCAGTACTTC

D: TRBD2
size: NA
J: TRBJ2-7
V: TRBV6-5
CDR3: CASRGGPSNEQYF
DNA: TGTGCCAGCCGGGGGGGGCCGTCCAACGAGCAGTACTTC

D: TRBD2
size: NA
J: TRBJ2-1
V: TRBV3-1/TRBV3-2
CDR3: CASSQVGIAGVGFDSYNEQFF
DNA: TGTGCCAGCAGCCAAGTAGGGATAGCGGGAGTAGGTTTTGATTCCTACAATGAGCAGTTCTTC

D: NA
size: few
J: TRBJ2-7
V: TRBV4-2
CDR3: CASSQDSRQAIYEQYF
DNA: TGTGCCAGCAGCCAAGATTCGAGACAGGCTATCTACGAGCAGTACTTC

D: TRBD1
size: NA
J: TRBJ2-7
V: TRBV12-3/TRBV12-4
CDR3: CASRTGGHEQYF
DNA: TGTGCCAGCAGGACAGGGGGCCACGAGCAGTACTTC

D: TRBD1
size: once
J: TRBJ1-6
V: TRBV10-3
CDR3: CAISPGQGYNSPLHF
DNA: TGTGCCATCAGTCCGGGACAGGGCTATAATTCACCCCTCCACTTT

D: NA
size: NA
J: TRBJ2-2
V: TRBV14
CDR3: CASSGWREDDTGELFF
DNA: TGTGCCAGCAGCGGCTGGAGGGAAGACGACACCGGGGAGCTGTTTTTT

D: TRBD1
size: NA
J: TRBJ2-7
V: TRBV4-2
CDR3: CASSPTGERYEQYF
DNA: TGTGCCAGCAGCCCGACAGGGGAACGCTACGAGCAGTACTTC